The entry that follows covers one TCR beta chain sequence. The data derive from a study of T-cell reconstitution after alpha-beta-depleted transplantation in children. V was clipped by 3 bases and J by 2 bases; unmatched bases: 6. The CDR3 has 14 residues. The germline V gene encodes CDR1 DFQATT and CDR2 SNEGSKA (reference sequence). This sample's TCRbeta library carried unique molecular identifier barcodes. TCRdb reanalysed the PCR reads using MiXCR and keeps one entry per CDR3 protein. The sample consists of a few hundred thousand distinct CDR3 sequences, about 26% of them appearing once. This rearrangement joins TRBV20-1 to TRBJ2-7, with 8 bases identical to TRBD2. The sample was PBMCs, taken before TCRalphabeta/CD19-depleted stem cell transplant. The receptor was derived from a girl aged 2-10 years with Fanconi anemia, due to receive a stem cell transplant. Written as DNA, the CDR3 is TGCAGTGCTAGTTCGACTAGCGCAGCCTACGAGCAGTACTTC. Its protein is CSASSTSAAYEQYF.